These 26 T cell receptor beta chains came from one sample sequenced in a study of shared clonotypes between healthy human individuals. Clones were sequenced by immunoSEQ multiplex PCR, and TCRdb holds only the in-frame ones, with some missing. The sample includes 850,000 to 1,100,000 clones, about 72% of them seen just once. Sequencing was carried out using memory CD4+ T cells from PBMCs. Subset noted: CD45RA-negative fraction. Receptors originate from a man aged 18 to 29 in good health. Some clones in this sample may be carry-over from other donors' samples.

A few counts support this clone. This chain joins TRBV7-3 and TRBJ2-2; D is perhaps TRBD2 (6 bases). This CDR3 contains 15 residues. The germline gives CDR1 SGHTA, CDR2 FQGTGA. Trimming left V 1 base short and J 4 bases short, with 10 bases between. CDR3 bases: TGTGCCAGCAGCTTAAGTGGAGGGCGCACCGGGGAGCTGTTTTTT. Translating gives CASSLSGGRTGELFF. Based on the CDR3 plus reference TRBV7-3 and TRBJ2-2, the full variable domain is GAGVSQTPSNKVTEKGKYVELRCDPISGHTALYWYRQSLGQGPEFLIYFQGTGAADDSGLPNDRFFAVRPEGSVSTLKIQRTERGDSAVYLCASSLSGGRTGELFFGEGSRLTVL.

This clone was seen a handful of times. This chain uses TRBV7-2 with TRBJ1-1; possibly TRBD1 for D (5 bases). V lost 1 base, J lost 10 bases, and 13 bases lay in between. This CDR3 has 13 residues. Germline CDR1 reads SGHTA; CDR2 reads FQGNSA. CDR3 region: CASSLGPSRGAFF. CDR3 in DNA: TGTGCCAGCAGCTTAGGGCCGAGTAGGGGAGCTTTCTTT.

V usage is TRBV7-9 and J usage is TRBJ2-5, with 8 bases fitting TRBD2. Germline V lookup: CDR1 SEHNR, CDR2 FQNEAQ (reference sequence). The length of the CDR3 is 17 residues. Losses at the gene ends were 0 bases for V and 1 base for J; bases not matched to a gene: 7. The CDR3 DNA is TGTGCCAGCAGCTTAGCGAGGGGTAGCGGGGCCCAAGAGACCCAGTACTTC. Translating gives CASSLARGSGAQETQYF.

The chain has TRBV5-1 and TRBJ1-5; D is undetermined. The CDR3 loop spans 13 amino acids. The germline V and J ends were trimmed by 1 base and 0 bases, with 2 bases remaining between them. The germline CDR1 and CDR2 sequences are SGHRS and YFSETQ. CDR3 sequence: CASSLLSNQPQHF. Written as DNA, the CDR3 is TGCGCCAGCAGCTTGCTTAGCAATCAGCCCCAGCATTTT.

The J gene is TRBJ2-2, the V gene TRBV9; 10 positions match TRBD2. V lost 0 bases to trimming and J lost 6 bases; unmatched junction nucleotides: 2. The CDR3 length is 15 residues. Germline lookup yields CDR1 SGDLS and CDR2 YYNGEE. The CDR3 sequence is CASSVELAGAGELFF. CDR3 bases: TGTGCCAGCAGCGTAGAGCTAGCGGGAGCCGGGGAGCTGTTTTTT.

This clone was recorded only once. The chain recombines TRBV2 with TRBJ2-1; D not certain. Trimming shortened V by 6 bases and J by 8 bases, and 11 bases separated the two germline ends. The CDR3 extends over 12 amino acids. The germline V gene encodes CDR1 SNHLY and CDR2 FYNNEI. The CDR3 DNA reads TGTGCCAGCAGGGATCGCGGAGATGAGCAGTTCTTC. This gives the protein CASRDRGDEQFF.

The chain employs TRBV2 and TRBJ2-7; D call uncertain. Germline CDR1 is SNHLY and CDR2 is FYNNEI. The V end was cut by 7 bases, the J end by 0 bases, with 16 bases between. CDR3 length equals 15 residues. CDR3 nucleotide sequence: TGTGCCAGCAATCCCGCAAACTCCCGCTCCTACGAGCAGTACTTC. Its translation: CASNPANSRSYEQYF.

V usage is TRBV7-2 and J usage is TRBJ2-2; tentatively, D is TRBD1 (5 bases). This CDR3 has 14 amino acids. V lost 5 bases, J lost 6 bases, and 13 bases lay in between. Germline CDR1 is SGHTA and CDR2 is FQGNSA. Here the CDR3 reads CASSPSRVSGELFF. In DNA, the CDR3 is TGTGCCAGCAGCCCATCCAGGGTCTCCGGGGAGCTGTTTTTT.

The rearrangement links TRBV29-1 to TRBJ1-5; TRBD1 is a possible D gene (6 bases). This CDR3 contains 12 residues. Germline V gene data show CDR1 as SQVTM and CDR2 as ANQGSEA. The V end lost 4 bases, the J end lost 5 bases, and 9 bases lay between the germline ends. The CDR3 loop reads CSVGTADQPQHF. In DNA form, the CDR3 reads TGCAGCGTTGGGACAGCCGATCAGCCCCAGCATTTT.

The chain has TRBV19 and TRBJ2-7; the match to TRBD2 covers 7 bases. V shed 4 bases, J shed 0 bases, and the junction held 3 bases outside the gene matches. The CDR3 spans 14 residues. Germline values: CDR1 LNHDA, CDR2 SQIVND (reference sequence). The CDR3 reads CASSTSGRSYEQYF. In DNA form, the CDR3 reads TGTGCCAGTAGTACTAGCGGCCGCTCCTACGAGCAGTACTTC.

J is TRBJ2-7 and V is TRBV4-1, with 13 bases matching TRBD2. Germline V gives CDR1 MGHRA, CDR2 YSYEKL. With 0 bases clipped from V and 2 bases from J, the junction kept 16 bases outside the gene matches. This CDR3 spans 21 amino acids. The CDR3 coding sequence is TGCGCCAGCAGCCAAGATTTGGGGACAGGGGGACTAGCGGGAATCACCTACGAGCAGTACTTC. Protein: CASSQDLGTGGLAGITYEQYF.

Of note for this clone: Other nucleotide sequences from this sample produce the same CDR3. The V call is TRBV7-9, the J call TRBJ1-5; D may be TRBD1 (6 bases). With 3 bases removed from V and 7 bases from J, the gap between germline ends came to 10 bases. Germline V gene sequence: CDR1 SEHNR, CDR2 FQNEAQ (reference sequence). The CDR3 sequence is 13 residues long. CDR3 in DNA: TGTGCCAGCAGCTTGGATGGGGGCCAGCCCCAGCATTTT. This sequence encodes CASSLDGGQPQHF. Supplemented by reference TRBV7-9 and TRBJ1-5, the full variable domain reads DTGVSQNPRHKITKRGQNVTFRCDPISEHNRLYWYRQTLGQGPEFLTYFQNEAQLEKSRLLSDRFSAERPKGSFSTLEIQRTEQGDSAMYLCASSLDGGQPQHFGDGTRLSIL.

This clone was found a few times. This chain joins TRBV5-1 and TRBJ1-2, with D maybe TRBD1 (6 bases). Deletions cut 6 bases from V and 5 bases from J, with 17 bases between. The CDR3 runs to 14 residues. CDR1 is SGHRS and CDR2 is YFSETQ in the germline V gene. The CDR3 DNA reads TGCGCCAGCAAAGTCGGGGACACCTTTTATGGCTACACCTTC. It encodes CASKVGDTFYGYTF.

The rearrangement uses TRBV18 and TRBJ1-2; 8 bases fit TRBD1. The V segment lost 6 bases and the J segment 4 bases; nucleotides outside the gene matches: 7. Per germline, CDR1 KGHSH and CDR2 LQKENI. CDR3 length equals 14 residues. The CDR3 DNA sequence: TGTGCCAGCTCCCGGGACAGGATCTTCTATGGCTACACCTTC. Translating gives CASSRDRIFYGYTF.

The gene calls are TRBV5-1 and TRBJ2-3; tentatively, D is TRBD2 (6 bases). The V gene's germline CDR1 is SGHRS and CDR2 YFSETQ. The ends were cut back, 4 bases at V and 1 base at J, with 16 bases in the middle. CDR3 length: 16 amino acids. The CDR3 spells CASSPSAGGGTDTQYF. CDR3 DNA sequence: TGCGCCAGCAGCCCCTCCGCCGGGGGTGGCACAGATACGCAGTATTTT.

This chain uses TRBV19 with TRBJ2-4; maybe TRBD1 (6 bases). V was shortened by 5 bases and J by 0 bases, with 11 bases between the two germline ends. The CDR3 runs 15 residues. Per the germline V gene, CDR1 is LNHDA and CDR2 is SQIVND (reference sequence). The CDR3 coding sequence is TGTGCCAGTAGTTCCGGACAGTTAGCCAAAAACATTCAGTACTTC. This translates into CASSSGQLAKNIQYF.

This clone was seen a single time. This chain links TRBV10-2 with TRBJ1-5; the D gene is possibly TRBD1 (5 bases). Germline V CDR1 and CDR2: WSHSY, SAAADI. The CDR3 is 13 amino acids. V lost 10 bases to trimming and J lost 5 bases, with 15 bases between them. The CDR3 DNA reads as TGCGCCACCACCATGGGGACCTATCAGCCCCAGCATTTT. Residues: CATTMGTYQPQHF.

In this sample, this clone turned up a few times. This sequence joins TRBV4-1 and TRBJ1-1; D unclear. CDR1 and CDR2 from the germline V gene are MGHRA and YSYEKL. Trimming took 4 bases from V and 5 from J, leaving 14 bases between them. The CDR3 has 14 amino acids. CDR3 loop: CASSPGERRTEAFF. CDR3 coding DNA: TGCGCCAGCAGCCCCGGGGAGAGGAGAACTGAAGCTTTCTTT.

The chain is built from TRBV5-4 and TRBJ2-7, with TRBD2 identical over 12 bases. The CDR3 is made up of 16 amino acids. Per germline, CDR1 SGHNT and CDR2 YYREEE (reference sequence). Trimming at V came to 0 bases and at J to 4 bases, leaving 5 bases not matched to a gene. CDR3 loop: CASSLGASGRGYEQYF. The CDR3 DNA sequence: TGTGCCAGCAGCTTGGGGGCTAGCGGGAGGGGGTACGAGCAGTACTTC. Based on the CDR3 plus reference TRBV5-4 and TRBJ2-7, the full variable domain is ETGVTQSPTHLIKTRGQQVTLRCSSQSGHNTVSWYQQALGQGPQFIFQYYREEENGRGNFPPRFSGLQFPNYSSELNVNALELDDSALYLCASSLGASGRGYEQYFGPGTRLTVT.

The genes are TRBV15 and TRBJ1-2; D is undetermined. Between the trimmed V and J ends, which lost 0 bases and 8 bases, there was a span of 13 bases. The CDR3 covers 14 residues. Germline values: CDR1 LNHNV, CDR2 YYDKDF (reference sequence). In nucleotides, the CDR3 is TGTGCCACCAGCAGAGAATCGTACAGCGGAGGCTACACCTTC. Translating it yields CATSRESYSGGYTF. The variable domain in full, with the rest retrieved from reference TRBV15 and TRBJ1-2, is DAMVIQNPRYQVTQFGKPVTLSCSQTLNHNVMYWYQQKSSQAPKLLFHYYDKDFNNEADTPDNFQSRRPNTSFCFLDIRSPGLGDTAMYLCATSRESYSGGYTFGSGTRLTVV.

The rearrangement links TRBV11-1 to TRBJ2-4; 10 positions agree with TRBD2. CDR3 length: 15 residues. V was clipped by 4 bases and J by 5 bases; unmatched bases: 5. In germline, CDR1 is SGHAT, CDR2 FQDESV (reference sequence). The CDR3 DNA follows: TGTGCCAGCAGCTCTCAGAGCGGGAGGGAAAACATTCAGTACTTC. As protein: CASSSQSGRENIQYF.

This clone was detected a few times. This sequence joins TRBV2 and TRBJ1-2; no reliable D call. Germline-derived CDR1 and CDR2 are SNHLY and FYNNEI. Trimming shortened V by 4 bases and J by 8 bases, and 17 bases separated the two germline ends. This CDR3 region has 14 residues. CDR3 region: CASSAAGFSAGYTF. For the CDR3, the DNA is TGTGCCAGCAGTGCTGCCGGATTCAGTGCGGGCTACACCTTC.

The V call is TRBV5-1, the J call TRBJ1-1; D unclear. The CDR3 sequence is 14 residues long. V dropped 0 bases and J dropped 0 bases, with 6 bases sitting between them. From germline, CDR1 is SGHRS and CDR2 YFSETQ. CDR3 residues: CASSLVQMNTEAFF. The CDR3 DNA sequence: TGCGCCAGCAGCTTGGTTCAGATGAACACTGAAGCTTTCTTT.

This rearrangement joins TRBV5-1 to TRBJ2-7, with D possibly TRBD2 on 6 matching bases. Germline CDR1 SGHRS, CDR2 YFSETQ. The CDR3 length is 13 residues. V was pared by 1 base and J by 5 bases, with 10 bases between. The CDR3, as DNA: TGCGCCAGCAGCTTGAGACTAGGGAACGAGCAGTACTTC. This encodes CASSLRLGNEQYF. The entire variable domain, with the rest obtained from reference TRBV5-1 and TRBJ2-7, is as follows: KAGVTQTPRYLIKTRGQQVTLSCSPISGHRSVSWYQQTPGQGLQFLFEYFSETQRNKGNFPGRFSGRQFSNSRSEMNVSTLELGDSALYLCASSLRLGNEQYFGPGTRLTVT.

This clone appeared a single time. The J gene is TRBJ2-5, the V gene TRBV2, with 7 bases lining up with TRBD2. The CDR3 consists of 14 residues. Trimming removed 6 bases from V and 4 bases from J; junction bases left unmatched: 8. Germline V CDR1 and CDR2: SNHLY, FYNNEI. The CDR3 sequence: CASRSWGGGETQYF. CDR3 nucleotide sequence: TGTGCCAGCAGGTCCTGGGGGGGTGGAGAGACCCAGTACTTC.

This chain joins TRBV7-2 and TRBJ2-4, with 16 positions matching TRBD2. Trimming at V came to 5 bases and at J to 1 base, leaving 5 bases not matched to a gene. Germline loops: CDR1 SGHTA, CDR2 FQGNSA. The CDR3 contains 18 residues. The DNA of the CDR3 is TGTGCCAGCAGCCCGGGACTAGCGGGAGGGCCGGCCAAAAACATTCAGTACTTC. Its protein is CASSPGLAGGPAKNIQYF.